This T cell receptor (beta chain) was retrieved from a study of beta chain features in type 1 diabetes. Overall study results and limits: All four CD4+ subsets of Type 1 diabetes patients contained TCRB CDR3s that were moderately but significantly shorter. Whether TCRB rearrangement is influenced by HLA type was left unresolved in this analysis. The study found fewer insertions and more deletions at VDJ junctions in type 1 diabetes patients.

From germline, CDR1 is SGHTA and CDR2 FQGNSA. This CDR3 is 14 amino acids long. The V gene lost 0 bases and the J gene lost 7 bases, with 13 bases spanning the gap. All of the isolated RNA was reverse transcribed, so expressed TCRB transcripts were sequenced. Assay: immunoSEQ multiplex PCR; the TCRdb copy retains only in-frame clones and omits some. The sample lists roughly 290,000 clones, approximately 16% occurring once. Details on this clone: What it binds is not known.

The chain is built from TRBV7-2 and TRBJ2-7; D not resolved. The material sequenced was naive CD4+ T cells from blood. The clonotype was recovered from a man between 18 and 35 years old with type 1 diabetes. CDR3 loop: CASSLASTFGEQYF. In DNA, the CDR3 is TGTGCCAGCAGCTTAGCCTCCACTTTCGGGGAGCAGTACTTC.